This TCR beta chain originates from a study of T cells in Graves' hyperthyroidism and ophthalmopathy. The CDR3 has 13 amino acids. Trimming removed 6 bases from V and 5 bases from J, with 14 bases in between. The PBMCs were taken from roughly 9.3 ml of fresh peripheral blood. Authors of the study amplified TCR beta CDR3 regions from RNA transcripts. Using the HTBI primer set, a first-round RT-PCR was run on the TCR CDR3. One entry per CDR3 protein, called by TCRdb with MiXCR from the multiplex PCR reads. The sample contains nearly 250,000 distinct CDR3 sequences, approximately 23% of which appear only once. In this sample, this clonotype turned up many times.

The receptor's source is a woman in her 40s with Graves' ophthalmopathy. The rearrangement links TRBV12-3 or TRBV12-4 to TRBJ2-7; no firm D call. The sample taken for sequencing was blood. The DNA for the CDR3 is TGTGCCAGCAGCAATAACGGCGCCCACGAGCAGTACTTC. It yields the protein CASSNNGAHEQYF.